This is a list of T cell receptor beta chains from one sample in a study of response to subunit inactivated influenza vaccine. One entry per CDR3 protein, called by TCRdb with MiXCR from the RT-PCR reads. This sample has under 200,000 distinct CDR3 sequences, with around 10% found just once. The source was CD8+ T cells sorted from PBMCs, collected roughly 24 months after vaccination. The receptors were sampled from a man aged 50 to 69 who received an inactivated influenza vaccine. The CDR3 runs from the conserved cysteine through the conserved F or W. Each record gives: clone size, V gene, J gene, D gene, CDR3 DNA, CDR3 protein. The D gene is left open where the match is weak. Expanded clones are given a class, and other clones once, few, many or no size at all.

few,TRBV7-9,TRBJ2-2,.,TGTGCCAGCAGCTTAGCGCGAGGGCACACCGGGGAGCTGTTTTTT,CASSLARGHTGELFF
.,TRBV5-5,TRBJ2-3,.,TGTGCCAGCAGCTTGGATAACAGGGCCACAGATACGCAGTATTTT,CASSLDNRATDTQYF
.,TRBV30,TRBJ2-2,.,TGTGCCACGGACCCCGGAGGCAGCGGGGAGCTGTTTTTT,CATDPGGSGELFF
many,TRBV7-2,TRBJ2-4,.,TGTGCCAGCAGCTTAGGGGGTGGGACAATATTCGACATTCAGTACTTC,CASSLGGGTIFDIQYF
few,TRBV27,TRBJ1-1,.,TGTGCCAGCAGTTTGACAGGACAGAACACTGAAGCTTTCTTT,CASSLTGQNTEAFF
many,TRBV12-3/TRBV12-4,TRBJ2-3,.,TGTGCCAGCAGTTTTGATCCGGGTTTGGCAGATACGCAGTATTTT,CASSFDPGLADTQYF
many,TRBV12-3/TRBV12-4,TRBJ2-1,.,TGTGCCAGCAGTTTATTACTGGGAAATGAGCAGTTCTTC,CASSLLLGNEQFF
few,TRBV7-9,TRBJ2-7,.,TGTGCCAGCAGCCCGGGCCACGGGACCGACTTTTACGAGCAGTACTTC,CASSPGHGTDFYEQYF
.,TRBV29-1,TRBJ2-1,TRBD2,TGCAGCGTTGTAACGACTAGCGTTAATGAGCAGTTCTTC,CSVVTTSVNEQFF
many,TRBV4-2,TRBJ1-2,.,TGTGCCAGCAGCGCCAGGAGTGAGGTCTACACCTTC,CASSARSEVYTF
.,TRBV29-1,TRBJ2-7,TRBD1,TGCAGCGCCGGGACAGGACGACAGCAGTACTTC,CSAGTGRQQYF
.,TRBV9,TRBJ2-1,.,TGTGCCAGCAGCGCCACCGGGACTTTTTACAATGAGCAGTTCTTC,CASSATGTFYNEQFF
.,TRBV7-9,TRBJ2-5,TRBD1,TGTGCCAGCAGCCCCCGGGACAGGGCAGAGACCCAGTACTTC,CASSPRDRAETQYF
few,TRBV14,TRBJ2-6,.,TGTGCCAGCAGCCAAACACCCTATTGGACGGACTCTGGGGCCAACGTCCTGACTTTC,CASSQTPYWTDSGANVLTF
.,TRBV9,TRBJ2-5,TRBD2,TGTGCCAGCAGCGCACTAGCGGGAGGGCCGGAGACCCAGTACTTC,CASSALAGGPETQYF
many,TRBV12-3/TRBV12-4,TRBJ2-1,.,TGTGCCAGCAGTTTCTCCCCAAGCAATGAGCAGTTCTTC,CASSFSPSNEQFF
.,TRBV5-5,TRBJ2-7,TRBD2,TGTGCCAGCAGCTTGACTAGCGGTTCCTACGAGCAGTACTTC,CASSLTSGSYEQYF
many,TRBV6-5,TRBJ2-3,TRBD2,TGTGCCAGCAGTTATTCGACTAGCGGTTGGGGCGATACGCAGTATTTT,CASSYSTSGWGDTQYF
many,TRBV29-1,TRBJ1-1,.,TGCAGCGCCCTTGGGCCTGAAGCTTTCTTT,CSALGPEAFF